This T cell receptor (beta chain) was observed in a study of blood T cell repertoires in COVID-19. The overall study: Spain, Italy and the United States supplied samples that represented acute and convalescent COVID-19.

The germline V gene encodes CDR1 ENHRY and CDR2 SYGVKD. The CDR3 runs to 14 residues. The junction had 8 bases not matched to a gene; V was cut back by 6 bases and J by 6 bases. In the original workflow: Nucleated cell number was recorded as an estimate derived from reference gene primer amplification. Clones were read by immunoSEQ multiplex PCR, and TCRdb kept only the in-frame ones, dropping some. The D gene and trimming were derived from the DNA, and the V and J assignments and clone size from that table. The table shows about 170,000 clones, with about four fifths occurring only once. The sequencing input was peripheral blood. J is TRBJ2-7 and V is TRBV10-3, with 10 bases fitting TRBD1. The sequence derives from a man aged 35-49 years who had recovered from COVID-19. The CDR3 DNA reads TGTGCCATCAGGGCCGGGACAGGGGTGAGCGAGCAGTACTTC. Translating it yields CAIRAGTGVSEQYF.